This T cell receptor (beta chain) was recovered during a study of shared clonotypes between healthy human individuals. The CDR3 is 16 amino acids. J was trimmed by 2 bases and V by 4 bases; bases with no gene match: 7. Looked up from germline, CDR1 is SGHRS and CDR2 is YFSETQ. Overall study findings and caveats: Blood was the sole source, and tissue repertoires probably differ.

TCRdb's copy holds only in-frame clones and misses some; the assay was immunoSEQ multiplex PCR. The sample shows hundreds of thousands of clones, about 73% of them seen only once. Of note for this clone: Antigen: not known. The identical CDR3 is also encoded by other nucleotide sequences in the sample.

The source material was memory CD4+ T cells sorted from blood. Subset denoted: CD45RA-negative fraction. The gene calls are TRBV5-1 and TRBJ2-3; 10 bases line up with TRBD2. The receptor's source is a man in his thirties or forties in good health. The CDR3 is CASSPRTSGSTDTQYF. The CDR3 DNA sequence: TGCGCCAGCAGCCCTAGGACTAGCGGTTCCACAGATACGCAGTATTTT.